Sequencing of this T cell receptor (beta chain) was carried out in a study of CD4 T cell repertoires and nickel (dated by TCRdb to the early 2020s). Library generation was performed with RT-PCR. Instrument used: Illumina MiSeq. TCRdb ran its own pipeline on the public reads, namely fastp trimming at Q25 and MiXCR clone calling, and kept in-frame beta chains. Every CDR3 protein is listed once, alongside the most common genes and DNA of its rows. This sample is represented by around 140 distinct CDR3 sequences; around 73% of them were singletons. The leading ten clones occupy around 15% of the sample. With respect to this clonotype: What antigen it recognizes has not been identified. Nothing much larger sits one base from this clone, and base qualities are not available.

Measured from the cysteine to the phenylalanine, the CDR3 is 12 residues long. Just CDR3 DNA is preserved here, 36 bases in frame from base 1. CDR1 GTSNPN and CDR2 SVGIG were looked up in the germline V gene (reference sequence). The junction carries 20 bases between V and J, which are trimmed by 7 bases and 11 bases respectively. Source material: CD4+ T cells from blood, not recorded whether cultured. The V gene is TRBV30 and the J gene is TRBJ1-1, with no confident D gene call. This TCR was sampled from a human donor in a nickel allergy study, with or without nickel allergy (not recorded which). It is not recorded whether this sample comes from one donor or several. The DNA sequence is TGTGCCTCCTCAAAAGGACTGGGCTTGGCTTTCTTT. Its coded protein is CASSKGLGLAFF.